A single sample is the source of the 17 T cell receptor beta chains below, sequenced in a study of T-cell memory formation after mild COVID-19. TCRdb re-called the 5' RACE reads with MiXCR, one entry per CDR3 protein. This sample has about 430,000 distinct CDR3 sequences, with roughly 24% found just once. The source material was PBMCs or a T cell subset sorted from them (not recorded which). These receptor sequences come from an adult woman who had mild COVID-19 (a few samples of this study predate the infection). Cell type and time point are not known.

This chain links TRBV10-3 with TRBJ2-1, with TRBD2 identical over 7 bases. The CDR3 runs to 16 residues. Germline trimming cut 4 bases from V and 1 base from J; bases unmatched to any gene: 7. The germline V gene has CDR1 ENHRY and CDR2 SYGVKD. In DNA, the CDR3 is TGTGCCATCAGTGTGGAGGCGGGAGCTTCCTACAATGAGCAGTTCTTC. Amino acid sequence: CAISVEAGASYNEQFF.

The chain links TRBV2 to TRBJ2-1; 10 nucleotides line up with TRBD2. Trimming removed 6 bases from V and 1 base from J; junction bases left unmatched: 6. Germline assignment: CDR1 SNHLY and CDR2 FYNNEI. CDR3 length: 16 residues. CDR3 loop: CASRDLAGGSYNEQFF. The CDR3 bases are TGTGCCAGCAGGGACTTAGCGGGGGGTTCCTACAATGAGCAGTTCTTC.

This clonotype appeared many times. The J gene is TRBJ2-3, the V gene TRBV29-1; TRBD2 matches at 7 bases. Trimming removed 3 bases from V and 2 bases from J; junction bases left unmatched: 5. The germline gives CDR1 SQVTM, CDR2 ANQGSEA. The CDR3 consists of 14 residues. The CDR3 DNA sequence: TGCAGCGTTGATTTTACTAGCGCCACAGATACGCAGTATTTT. This translates into CSVDFTSATDTQYF.

The CDR3 coding sequence is TGTGCCAGCAGCTCCCCCGGAGCATCCTCCCCCTACGAGCAGTACTTC. Its translation is CASSSPGASSPYEQYF. The gene calls are TRBV7-9 and TRBJ2-7; D unclear. CDR3 length equals 16 residues. The germline V gene encodes CDR1 SEHNR and CDR2 FQNEAQ (reference sequence). The V gene lost 4 bases and the J gene lost 2 bases, with 18 bases spanning the gap.

This clonotype has more than one count but fewer than ten. This chain uses TRBV4-2 with TRBJ2-7; D call uncertain. Trimming cost V 0 bases and J 1 base, with 10 bases left between them. The CDR3 sequence is 15 residues long. Germline assignment: CDR1 LGHNA and CDR2 YNFKEQ. The CDR3 is CASSQDVAASYEQYF. The DNA for the CDR3 is TGTGCCAGCAGCCAAGATGTGGCGGCTTCCTACGAGCAGTACTTC.

The chain links TRBV7-2 to TRBJ2-1; possible D gene TRBD2, 5 bases. This CDR3 has 15 amino acids. The V and J ends lost 0 bases and 4 bases respectively, with 10 bases between them. Germline V gene data show CDR1 as SGHTA and CDR2 as FQGNSA. In nucleotides, the CDR3 is TGTGCCAGCAGCTTAGCTGAGCGAGGGTACAATGAGCAGTTCTTC. Its protein product is CASSLAERGYNEQFF.

This sequence joins TRBV14 and TRBJ2-5; D unclear. The V and J ends lost 4 bases and 0 bases respectively, with 6 bases between them. Germline V gene sequence: CDR1 SGHDN, CDR2 FVKESK. The CDR3 extends over 13 amino acids. DNA for the CDR3: TGTGCCAGCAGCCGGGCGTACCAAGAGACCCAGTACTTC. Translation gives CASSRAYQETQYF.

This clonotype occurred a few times. J is TRBJ1-2 and V is TRBV12-3 or TRBV12-4; 9 nucleotides agree with TRBD1. CDR3 length: 14 residues. Unmatched junction bases numbered 6, after V lost 6 bases and J lost 4 bases. CDR3 protein: CASSNRGRGYGYTF. CDR3 nucleotide sequence: TGTGCCAGCAGCAACAGGGGGCGCGGCTATGGCTACACCTTC.

This clonotype was recorded many times. The chain uses TRBV6-4 and TRBJ2-3, with 10 bases aligning to TRBD2. CDR1 and CDR2 (germline): MRHNA, SNTAGT. Unmatched junction bases numbered 6, after V lost 2 bases and J lost 4 bases. This CDR3 spans 16 amino acids. For the CDR3, the DNA is TGTGCCAGCAGTGACGAAGCGGGGGGGCCATCAGATACGCAGTATTTT. Translated, it gives CASSDEAGGPSDTQYF.

The chain recombines TRBV11-3 with TRBJ2-1; perhaps TRBD2 as D (6 bases). The ends were cut back, 1 base at V and 1 base at J, with 11 bases in the middle. The CDR3 sequence is 16 residues long. Germline CDR1 reads SGHNT; CDR2 reads YENEEA. The CDR3 DNA reads as TGTGCCAGCAGCTTAGGCGGGAAGAAATCCTACAATGAGCAGTTCTTC. This gives the protein CASSLGGKKSYNEQFF.

A few counts support this clonotype. This chain uses TRBV18 with TRBJ2-3; D tentatively reads TRBD1 or TRBD2 (5 bases each). This CDR3 is 15 amino acids long. V gave up 3 bases and J gave up 1 base, with 11 bases separating them. From germline, CDR1 is KGHSH and CDR2 LQKENI. The CDR3 loop is CASSPEGRGTDTQYF. The DNA for the CDR3 is TGTGCCAGCTCACCCGAGGGGCGGGGCACAGATACGCAGTATTTT.

The chain joins TRBV20-1 to TRBJ1-1; no firm D call. Deletions cut 3 bases from V and 0 bases from J, with 14 bases between. Germline V lookup: CDR1 DFQATT, CDR2 SNEGSKA (reference sequence). This CDR3 has 15 residues. The CDR3 reads CSASLLNHLNTEAFF. CDR3 nucleotides: TGCAGTGCTAGTTTGCTCAACCACTTGAACACTGAAGCTTTCTTT.

This clonotype appeared many times. The chain is built from TRBV7-3 and TRBJ1-1; a possible D gene is TRBD1 (6 bases). Deletions cut 5 bases from V and 5 bases from J, with 15 bases between. The CDR3 runs 14 residues. Per the germline V gene, CDR1 is SGHTA and CDR2 is FQGTGA. The chain's CDR3 is CASSQQGMGTEAFF. CDR3 nucleotides: TGTGCCAGCAGCCAACAGGGAATGGGGACTGAAGCTTTCTTT. Combining the CDR3 with reference TRBV7-3 and TRBJ1-1 gives the whole variable domain GAGVSQTPSNKVTEKGKYVELRCDPISGHTALYWYRQSLGQGPEFLIYFQGTGAADDSGLPNDRFFAVRPEGSVSTLKIQRTERGDSAVYLCASSQQGMGTEAFFGQGTRLTVV.

This clonotype has more than one count but fewer than ten. The chain recombines TRBV5-1 with TRBJ1-1; D gene ambiguous. Per the germline V gene, CDR1 is SGHRS and CDR2 is YFSETQ. The V end was cut by 0 bases, the J end by 7 bases, with 7 bases between. This CDR3 spans 12 amino acids. CDR3 protein: CASSLVQNEAFF. The CDR3 DNA is TGCGCCAGCAGCTTGGTGCAGAATGAAGCTTTCTTT.

The table lists this clonotype with a few counts. The chain joins TRBV9 to TRBJ2-2; D is unclear. In germline, CDR1 is SGDLS, CDR2 YYNGEE. This CDR3 region has 18 residues. Trimming pared 0 bases from V and 5 bases from J, leaving 20 bases between. As DNA, the CDR3 is TGTGCCAGCAGCGTAGACGCGCTGACCCGGCTAGGAACCGGGGAGCTGTTTTTT. As protein: CASSVDALTRLGTGELFF.

J is TRBJ2-7 and V is TRBV7-9, with 9 bases lining up with TRBD1. Germline V lookup: CDR1 SEHNR, CDR2 FQNEAQ (reference sequence). V was pared by 5 bases and J by 4 bases, with 6 bases of the junction left unmatched. The CDR3 length is 14 residues. CDR3 DNA: TGTGCCAGCAGCATCGGGACAGGGTTGTACGAGCAGTACTTC. Its protein is CASSIGTGLYEQYF.

This clonotype was observed a few times. V and J are TRBV24-1 and TRBJ2-7; no clear D. V was cut by 4 bases and J by 5 bases, with 5 bases left in between. The germline V gene has CDR1 KGHDR and CDR2 SFDVKD. The length of the CDR3 is 11 residues. The CDR3 coding sequence is TGTGCCACCAGTGACCTACACGAGCAGTACTTC. It is translated as CATSDLHEQYF.